The clone carrying this T cell receptor (beta chain) appeared a few times. These data originate in a study of T cell repertoires in cytomegalovirus infection. MiXCR was run by TCRdb on the reads, yielding one entry per CDR3 protein. The sample includes approximately 190,000 distinct CDR3 sequences, 28% of them seen just once. Per the germline V gene, CDR1 is MNHNS and CDR2 is SASEGT. The CDR3 extends over 16 amino acids. V was clipped by 5 bases and J by 4 bases, with 15 bases between them. The rearrangement joins TRBV6-1 to TRBJ2-6; the D is unclear. This TCR derives from a human donor in good health (CMV status not recorded). Some clones in this sample may be carry-over from other donors' samples. The specimen sequenced was PBMCs. The CDR3 DNA sequence: TGTGCCAGCAGTTATATCGTCGCTACAGGGGCCAACGTCCTGACTTTC. It is translated as CASSYIVATGANVLTF.